Reported below is one T cell receptor beta chain. The source of the sample is a study of blood T cells in healthy people across ages. Primers used in a second PCR of about 6 to 11 cycles were a sample-barcoded 5' primer and a J-beta primer mix. TCRdb re-called the 5' RACE reads with MiXCR, one entry per CDR3 protein. The sample consists of approximately 580,000 distinct CDR3 sequences, around 24% of them appearing once. This CDR3 is built from 15 residues. Germline V CDR1 and CDR2: DFQATT, SNEGSKA (reference sequence). The sample was also reused in another study, on T cells of mothers and their children. According to that study: Normalized overlap was always slightly, never significantly, higher in related than unrelated mother-child pairs.

This chain uses TRBV20-1 with TRBJ2-5; D may be TRBD1 (6 bases). The better agreement between TRBJ2-7 and the DNA end casts doubt on the J call. The sample consisted of blood. The clonotype originates from a boy younger than 18 in good health. The CDR3 nucleotides read TGCAGTGCTAGAGATCTCGTAGGACAGCGGACCGAGCAGTACTTC. It is translated as CSARDLVGQRTEQYF.